This record concerns one T cell receptor (beta chain) sequence. Its antigen is not identified. The junction does not match germline at one end; this may be a read error. Germline V lookup: CDR1 ENHRY, CDR2 SYGVKD. The CDR3 extends over 14 amino acids. This sample was taken from a study of blood T cells in healthy people across ages. Overall study results and limits: A strong correlation was found between TCR beta diversity and the percentage of naive T cells.

It was with a sample-barcoded 5' primer and a J-beta primer mix that a second PCR of roughly 7 to 12 cycles was run. A single record per CDR3 protein comes from TCRdb applying MiXCR to the 5' RACE reads. This table holds 800,000 or so distinct CDR3 sequences, 62% found once. Samples each yielded at least 5.5 micrograms of total RNA. This chain connects TRBV10-3 to TRBJ2-6, with D perhaps matching TRBD1 or TRBD2 (5 bases each). Sequencing input: blood. The source of this sequence is a man aged 25-45 years in good health. In DNA, the CDR3 is TGTGCCACCAGAAAGGAGGCTGGGGCCAGCGTCCTGACTTTC. Residues: CATRKEAGASVLTF.